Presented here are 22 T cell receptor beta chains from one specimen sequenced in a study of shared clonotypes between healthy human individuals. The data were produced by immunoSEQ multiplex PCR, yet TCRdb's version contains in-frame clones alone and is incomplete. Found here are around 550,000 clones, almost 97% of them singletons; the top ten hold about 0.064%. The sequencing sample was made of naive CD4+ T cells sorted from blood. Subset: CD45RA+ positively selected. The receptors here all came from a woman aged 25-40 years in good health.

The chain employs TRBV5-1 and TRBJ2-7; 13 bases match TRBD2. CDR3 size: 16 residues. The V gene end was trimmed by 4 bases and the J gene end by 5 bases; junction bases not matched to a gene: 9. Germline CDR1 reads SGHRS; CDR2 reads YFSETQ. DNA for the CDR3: TGCGCCAGCAGCACACTAGCGGGAGGGCCGGTCCACGAGCAGTACTTC. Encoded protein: CASSTLAGGPVHEQYF.

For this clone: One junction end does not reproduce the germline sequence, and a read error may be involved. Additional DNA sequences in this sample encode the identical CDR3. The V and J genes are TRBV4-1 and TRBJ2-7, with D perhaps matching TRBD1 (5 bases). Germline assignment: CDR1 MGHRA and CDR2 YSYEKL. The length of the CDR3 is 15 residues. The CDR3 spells CASSYLGLPGYEQYF. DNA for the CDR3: TGCGCCAGCAGCTATCTGGGGCTACCAGGTTACGAGCAATACTTC.

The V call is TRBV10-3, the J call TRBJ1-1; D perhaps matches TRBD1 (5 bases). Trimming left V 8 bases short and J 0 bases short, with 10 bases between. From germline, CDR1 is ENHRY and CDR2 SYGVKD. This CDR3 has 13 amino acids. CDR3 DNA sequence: TGTGCCATCGGCGGGGGACTGAACACTGAAGCTTTCTTT. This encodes CAIGGGLNTEAFF.

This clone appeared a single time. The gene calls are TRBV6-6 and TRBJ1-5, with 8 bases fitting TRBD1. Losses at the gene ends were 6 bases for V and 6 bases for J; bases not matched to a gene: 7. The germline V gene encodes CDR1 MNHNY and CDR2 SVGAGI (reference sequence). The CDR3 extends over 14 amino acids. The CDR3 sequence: CASSSGQGVQPQHF. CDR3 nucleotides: TGTGCCAGCAGCTCCGGACAGGGTGTTCAGCCCCAGCATTTT.

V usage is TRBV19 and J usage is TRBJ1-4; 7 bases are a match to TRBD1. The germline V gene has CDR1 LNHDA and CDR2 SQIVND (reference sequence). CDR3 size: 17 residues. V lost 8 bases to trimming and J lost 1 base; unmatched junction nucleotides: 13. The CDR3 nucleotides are TGTGCCAGTGGAGACAGGGTCACGCTGGGAACTAATGAAAAACTGTTTTTT. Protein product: CASGDRVTLGTNEKLFF.

DNA for the CDR3: TGTGCCAGCAGTTACCGCCGCAGTGGGACGGAGAATGAGCAGTTCTTC. Translating gives CASSYRRSGTENEQFF. This sequence joins TRBV27 and TRBJ2-1; the D gene could be TRBD1 or TRBD2 (5 bases each). The V end was cut by 4 bases, the J end by 7 bases, with 20 bases between. Germline assignment: CDR1 MNHEY and CDR2 SMNVEV (reference sequence). The CDR3 has 16 residues.

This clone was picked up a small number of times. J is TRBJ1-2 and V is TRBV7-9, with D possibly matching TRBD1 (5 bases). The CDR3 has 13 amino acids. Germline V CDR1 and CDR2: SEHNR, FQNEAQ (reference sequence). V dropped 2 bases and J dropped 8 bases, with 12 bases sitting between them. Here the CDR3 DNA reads TGTGCCAGCAGCTTACAGGGACGGGGCGGCTACACCTTC. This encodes CASSLQGRGGYTF.

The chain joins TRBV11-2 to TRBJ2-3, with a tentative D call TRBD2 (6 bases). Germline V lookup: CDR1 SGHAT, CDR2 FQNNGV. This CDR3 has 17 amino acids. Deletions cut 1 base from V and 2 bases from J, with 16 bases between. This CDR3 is CASSLVGAGLYTDTQYF. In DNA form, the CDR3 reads TGTGCCAGCAGCTTAGTCGGTGCGGGACTCTACACAGATACGCAGTATTTT.

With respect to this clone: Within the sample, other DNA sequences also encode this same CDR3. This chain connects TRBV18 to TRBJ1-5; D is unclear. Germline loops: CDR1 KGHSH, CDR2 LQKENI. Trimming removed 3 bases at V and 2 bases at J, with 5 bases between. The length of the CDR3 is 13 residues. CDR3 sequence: CASSPAGNQPQHF. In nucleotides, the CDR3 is TGTGCCAGCTCACCGGCGGGCAATCAGCCCCAGCATTTT.

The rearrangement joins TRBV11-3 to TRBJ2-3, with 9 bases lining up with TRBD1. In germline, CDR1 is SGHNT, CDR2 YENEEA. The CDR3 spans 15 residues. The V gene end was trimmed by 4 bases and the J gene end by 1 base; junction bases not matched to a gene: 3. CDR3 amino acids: CASSSGQGGTDTQYF. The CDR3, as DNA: TGTGCCAGCAGCTCGGGACAGGGAGGCACAGATACGCAGTATTTT.

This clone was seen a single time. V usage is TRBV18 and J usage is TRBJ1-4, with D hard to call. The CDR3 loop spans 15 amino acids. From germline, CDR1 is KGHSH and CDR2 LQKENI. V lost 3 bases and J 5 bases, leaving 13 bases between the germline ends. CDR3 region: CASSPINGRNEKLFF. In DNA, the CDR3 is TGTGCCAGCTCACCTATAAACGGTCGGAATGAAAAACTGTTTTTT.

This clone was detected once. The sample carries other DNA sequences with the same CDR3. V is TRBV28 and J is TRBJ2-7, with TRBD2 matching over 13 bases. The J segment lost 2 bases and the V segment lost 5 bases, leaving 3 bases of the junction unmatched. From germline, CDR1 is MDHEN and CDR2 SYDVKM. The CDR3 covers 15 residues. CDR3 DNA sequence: TGTGCCAGCAGTCCCGGGACTAGCGGGACCTACGAGCAGTACTTC. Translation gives CASSPGTSGTYEQYF.

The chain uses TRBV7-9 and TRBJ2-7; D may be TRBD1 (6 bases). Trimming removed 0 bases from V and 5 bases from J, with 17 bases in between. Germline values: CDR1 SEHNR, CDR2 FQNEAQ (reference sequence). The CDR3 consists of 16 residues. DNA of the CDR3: TGTGCCAGCAGCTTAGCGCAGGGGCAGGTTAACGACGAGCAGTACTTC. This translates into CASSLAQGQVNDEQYF.

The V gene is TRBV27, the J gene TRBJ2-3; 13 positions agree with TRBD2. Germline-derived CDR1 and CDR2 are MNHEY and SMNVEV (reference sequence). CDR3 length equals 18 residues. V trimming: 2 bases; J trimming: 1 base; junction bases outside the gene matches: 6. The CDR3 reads CASSLRTSGSVGTDTQYF. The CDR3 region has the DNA TGTGCCAGCAGTTTAAGGACTAGCGGGAGCGTCGGCACAGATACGCAGTATTTT.

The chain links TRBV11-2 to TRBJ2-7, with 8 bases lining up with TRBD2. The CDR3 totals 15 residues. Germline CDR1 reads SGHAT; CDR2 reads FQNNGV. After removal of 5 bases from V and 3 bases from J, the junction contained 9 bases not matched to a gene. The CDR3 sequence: CASSPLLAEGYEQYF. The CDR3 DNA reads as TGTGCCAGCAGCCCACTACTAGCGGAGGGCTACGAGCAGTACTTC.

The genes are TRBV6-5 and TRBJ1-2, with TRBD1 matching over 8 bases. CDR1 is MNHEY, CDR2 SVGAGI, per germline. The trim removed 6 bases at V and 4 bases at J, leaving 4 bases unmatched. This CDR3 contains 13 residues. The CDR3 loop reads CASSPDRGYGYTF. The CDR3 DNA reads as TGTGCCAGCAGCCCCGACAGGGGCTATGGCTACACCTTC.

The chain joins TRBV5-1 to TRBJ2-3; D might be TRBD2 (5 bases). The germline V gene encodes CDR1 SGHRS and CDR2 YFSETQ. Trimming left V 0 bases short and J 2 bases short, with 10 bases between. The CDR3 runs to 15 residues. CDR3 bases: TGCGCCAGCAGCTTGGCCGGGAAGTCCACAGATACGCAGTATTTT. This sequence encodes CASSLAGKSTDTQYF.

The CDR3 DNA follows: TGTGCCAGCAGCTTGACAGGGGATGGTGAGCAGTTCTTC. It translates to CASSLTGDGEQFF. The chain carries TRBV7-7 and TRBJ2-1, with 8 bases lining up with TRBD1. Germline CDR1 is SSHAT and CDR2 is FNYEAQ (reference sequence). The CDR3 is made up of 13 amino acids. J lost 9 bases, V lost 3 bases, and 4 bases had no gene match. Full variable domain (remainder filled in from reference TRBV7-7 and TRBJ2-1): GAGVSQSPRYKVTKRGQDVTLRCDPISSHATLYWYQQALGQGPEFLTYFNYEAQPDKSGLPSDRFSAERPEGSISTLTIQRTEQRDSAMYRCASSLTGDGEQFFGPGTRLTVL.

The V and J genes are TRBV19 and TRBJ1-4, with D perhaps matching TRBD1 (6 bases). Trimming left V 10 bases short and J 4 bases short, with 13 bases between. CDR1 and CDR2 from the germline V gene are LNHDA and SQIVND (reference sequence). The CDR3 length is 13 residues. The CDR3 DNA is TGTGCCACAGGGGCAACCCTTAATGAAAAACTGTTTTTT. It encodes CATGATLNEKLFF. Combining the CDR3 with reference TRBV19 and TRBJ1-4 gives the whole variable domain DGGITQSPKYLFRKEGQNVTLSCEQNLNHDAMYWYRQDPGQGLRLIYYSQIVNDFQKGDIAEGYSVSREKKESFPLTVTSAQKNPTAFYLCATGATLNEKLFFGSGTQLSVL.

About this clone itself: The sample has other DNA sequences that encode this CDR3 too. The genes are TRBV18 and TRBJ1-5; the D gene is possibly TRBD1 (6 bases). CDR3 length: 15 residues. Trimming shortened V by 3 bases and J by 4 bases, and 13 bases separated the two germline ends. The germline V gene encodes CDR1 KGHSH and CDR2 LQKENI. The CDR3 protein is CASSPGEGGNQPQHF. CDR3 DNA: TGTGCCAGCTCACCGGGGGAAGGGGGAAATCAGCCCCAGCATTTT.

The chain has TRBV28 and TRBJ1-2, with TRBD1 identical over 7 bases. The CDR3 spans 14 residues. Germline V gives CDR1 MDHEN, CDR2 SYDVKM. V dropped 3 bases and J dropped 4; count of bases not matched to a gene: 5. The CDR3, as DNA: TGTGCCAGCAGTTTGGGGACAGAGTTCTATGGCTACACCTTC. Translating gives CASSLGTEFYGYTF.

The CDR3 sequence is CASSPAGASTDTQYF. The DNA for the CDR3 is TGTGCCAGCTCACCAGCGGGAGCTAGCACAGATACGCAGTATTTT. This chain connects TRBV18 to TRBJ2-3; 7 nucleotides agree with TRBD2. The CDR3 length is 15 residues. Trimming cost V 2 bases and J 0 bases; bases outside gene matches: 2. From germline, CDR1 is KGHSH and CDR2 LQKENI. Variable domain in full (rest from reference TRBV18 and TRBJ2-3): NAGVMQNPRHLVRRRGQEARLRCSPMKGHSHVYWYRQLPEEGLKFMVYLQKENIIDESGMPKERFSAEFPKEGPSILRIQQVVRGDSAAYFCASSPAGASTDTQYFGPGTRLTVL.